Following are 12 T cell receptor beta chains from one sample sequenced in a study of T-cell memory formation after mild COVID-19. TCRdb used MiXCR to reprocess the 5' RACE reads, holding one entry per CDR3 protein. The sample lists roughly 500,000 distinct CDR3 sequences; roughly 20% were seen once. The specimen was PBMCs or a T cell subset sorted from them (not recorded which). The receptors were gathered from an adult woman who had mild COVID-19 (a few samples of this study predate the infection). Cell type and time point are not known.

The gene calls are TRBV2 and TRBJ2-1; 9 positions agree with TRBD1. The trim removed 8 bases at V and 8 bases at J, leaving 10 bases unmatched. The CDR3 has 14 residues. CDR1 SNHLY and CDR2 FYNNEI come from the germline V gene. The CDR3 protein is CASAGTGIIDEQFF. CDR3 nucleotide sequence: TGTGCCAGCGCCGGGACAGGGATAATTGATGAGCAGTTCTTC. The full variable domain, with the rest looked up from reference TRBV2 and TRBJ2-1, is EPEVTQTPSHQVTQMGQEVILRCVPISNHLYFYWYRQILGQKVEFLVSFYNNEISEKSEIFDDQFSVERPDGSNFTLKIRSTKLEDSAMYFCASAGTGIIDEQFFGPGTRLTVL.

This clonotype was counted a few times. The V call is TRBV12-3 or TRBV12-4, the J call TRBJ2-7; the match to TRBD2 covers 15 bases. The CDR3 totals 18 residues. After removal of 1 base from V and 2 bases from J, the junction contained 6 bases not matched to a gene. The CDR3 region has the DNA TGTGCCAGCAGTTTAGACCGGACTAGCGGGAGGGCCCCCTACGAGCAGTACTTC. The encoded protein is CASSLDRTSGRAPYEQYF.

This clonotype was observed a handful of times. A read error may produce the germline difference seen at one junction end. The chain combines TRBV24-1 with TRBJ2-7; 9 nucleotides agree with TRBD2. CDR1 and CDR2 (germline): KGHDR, SFDVKD. This CDR3 has 12 residues. In nucleotides, the CDR3 is TGTGCCACCAGTGATCCCGGGACTAGCCTTAACTTC. Translated, it gives CATSDPGTSLNF.

The chain employs TRBV27 and TRBJ1-1, with D uncertain. This CDR3 has 15 residues. From germline, CDR1 is MNHEY and CDR2 SMNVEV (reference sequence). V dropped 8 bases and J dropped 0 bases, with 16 bases sitting between them. CDR3 sequence: CASSPWEGMNTEAFF. The DNA of the CDR3 is TGTGCCAGCTCCCCATGGGAGGGAATGAACACTGAAGCTTTCTTT.

The table lists this clonotype with a few counts. The chain couples TRBV7-3 to TRBJ2-1; 9 bases map to TRBD2. J gave up 6 bases and V 1 base, and 4 bases lay outside the gene matches. Germline V gene data show CDR1 as SGHTA and CDR2 as FQGTGA. This CDR3 has 15 amino acids. CDR3 coding DNA: TGTGCCAGCAGCTTAAGTCTAGCGGGGCCCAATGAGCAGTTCTTC. It encodes CASSLSLAGPNEQFF. The complete variable domain, with remaining parts taken from reference TRBV7-3 and TRBJ2-1, reads GAGVSQTPSNKVTEKGKYVELRCDPISGHTALYWYRQSLGQGPEFLIYFQGTGAADDSGLPNDRFFAVRPEGSVSTLKIQRTERGDSAVYLCASSLSLAGPNEQFFGPGTRLTVL.

A few counts support this clonotype. The rearrangement uses TRBV7-9 and TRBJ1-1; 8 bases match TRBD1. The germline CDR1 and CDR2 sequences are SEHNR and FQNEAQ (reference sequence). With 4 bases clipped from V and 4 bases from J, the junction kept 8 bases outside the gene matches. The CDR3 loop spans 15 amino acids. The DNA for the CDR3 is TGTGCCAGCAGCTCGGGGACAGGAATTGTCACTGAAGCTTTCTTT. The encoded protein is CASSSGTGIVTEAFF.

This clonotype was counted many times. In nucleotides, the CDR3 is TGCGCCAGCAGCTTGGGACACCGAGACCCGAACACCGGGGAGCTGTTTTTT. This gives the protein CASSLGHRDPNTGELFF. The rearrangement uses TRBV5-1 and TRBJ2-2; D gene unclear. This CDR3 has 17 amino acids. V shed 0 bases and J shed 0 bases, with 12 bases lying between them. From germline, CDR1 is SGHRS and CDR2 YFSETQ.

V gene TRBV7-9 combines with J gene TRBJ2-7; possibly TRBD2 for D (5 bases). Germline loops: CDR1 SEHNR, CDR2 FQNEAQ (reference sequence). CDR3 length: 15 residues. V shed 7 bases and J shed 0 bases, with 16 bases lying between them. The CDR3 reads CASTQLTGSSYEQYF. DNA for the CDR3: TGTGCCAGCACCCAATTAACGGGGAGCTCCTACGAGCAGTACTTC.

V and J are TRBV7-2 and TRBJ2-5; D perhaps matches TRBD2 (5 bases). From germline, CDR1 is SGHTA and CDR2 FQGNSA. V lost 3 bases and J 6 bases, leaving 14 bases between the germline ends. The CDR3 spans 14 residues. CDR3 in amino acids: CASSFGSSGQTQYF. CDR3 nucleotide sequence: TGTGCCAGCAGCTTTGGGTCGAGCGGACAGACCCAGTACTTC.

This clonotype was seen more than once but under ten times. The chain joins TRBV3-1 to TRBJ1-1, with a tentative D call TRBD1 (5 bases). Trimming took off 3 bases at V and 0 bases at J, with 11 bases between the two ends. Germline V CDR1 and CDR2: LGHDT, YNNKEL (reference sequence). The CDR3 sequence is 15 residues long. The CDR3 here is CASSQDGTLNTEAFF. CDR3 nucleotide sequence: TGTGCCAGCAGCCAGGACGGGACGTTGAACACTGAAGCTTTCTTT.

This clonotype was detected only a few times. This sequence joins TRBV5-1 and TRBJ2-2; perhaps TRBD1 as D (7 bases). Germline loops: CDR1 SGHRS, CDR2 YFSETQ. The CDR3 runs 14 residues. The ends were cut back, 5 bases at V and 7 bases at J, with 15 bases in the middle. The CDR3 protein is CASRRDSSFGELFF. The DNA of the CDR3 is TGCGCCAGCAGGCGGGACAGTAGCTTCGGGGAGCTGTTTTTT.

This clonotype came up a few times. This chain connects TRBV9 to TRBJ2-2, with 8 nucleotides matching TRBD2. V lost 3 bases, J lost 4 bases, and 5 bases stayed unmatched. The CDR3 has 15 residues. Germline values: CDR1 SGDLS, CDR2 YYNGEE. CDR3 amino acids: CASSESGGGTGELFF. CDR3 DNA sequence: TGTGCCAGCAGCGAGAGCGGGGGAGGCACCGGGGAGCTGTTTTTT.